This entry is about one T cell receptor (beta chain). Its antigen remains unidentified. Via MiXCR, TCRdb re-called the RT-PCR reads, giving one row per CDR3 protein. The sample includes hundreds of thousands of distinct CDR3 sequences, around 25% seen only once; the top ten take less than 2.5%. These data come from a study of response to subunit inactivated influenza vaccine. The CDR3 totals 16 residues. Germline V CDR1 and CDR2: MGHRA, YSYEKL. J gave up 0 bases and V 4 bases, and 3 bases lay outside the gene matches. Whole-study results and caveats: Every seasonal influenza vaccination brings in few new T cells, the authors suggested.

The V call is TRBV4-1, the J call TRBJ2-2; 9 bases map to TRBD1. The sample consisted of CD4+ T cells sorted from PBMCs, taken roughly 5 days after vaccination. This clonotype was sampled from a man aged 50 to 59 who received an inactivated influenza vaccine. The CDR3, as DNA: TGCGCCAGCAGCCCCTGGACAGGGGCGAACACCGGGGAGCTGTTTTTT. The encoded protein is CASSPWTGANTGELFF.